This record concerns one TCR beta chain sequence. These data belong to a study of T cells after somatic rescue of genetic block. TCRdb's table, derived via immunoSEQ multiplex PCR, lists solely in-frame clones and lacks some. The table includes roughly 110,000 clones, 75% to 95% detected once. Trimming cost V 5 bases and J 8 bases; bases outside gene matches: 7. This CDR3 has 14 residues. Germline loops: CDR1 SGHTA, CDR2 FQGNSA. Sequencing was done on a sample of peripheral blood mononuclear cells (PBMCs). The V gene is TRBV7-2, the J gene TRBJ1-4; 8 bases line up with TRBD1. This TCR was recovered from a woman aged 18-29 years. CDR3 residues: CASSRQGLGEKLFF. The CDR3 nucleotides are TGTGCCAGCAGCCGACAGGGGTTAGGGGAAAAACTGTTTTTT.